This TCR beta chain emerged from a study of T-cell memory formation after mild COVID-19. TCRalpha and TCRbeta libraries used 5'RACE with constant-segment primers and UMIs. MiXCR, applied by TCRdb to the 5' RACE reads, yields one record per CDR3 protein. The sample carries around 310,000 distinct CDR3 sequences, 15% to 20% recorded once. This clonotype has just a few counts. The CDR3 contains 13 residues. V shed 3 bases and J shed 15 bases, with 19 bases lying between them. CDR1 is SGHRS, CDR2 YFSETQ, per germline. Sequenced sample: PBMCs or a T cell subset sorted from them (not recorded which). This sequence joins TRBV5-1 and TRBJ2-1; D is possibly TRBD1 (5 bases). The sequence derives from a man between 18 and 29 years old who had mild COVID-19 (a few samples of this study predate the infection). Cell type and time point are not known. CDR3 coding DNA: TGCGCCAGCAGCTCGGACACGCAATTTGGGTCGTTCTTC. Protein sequence: CASSSDTQFGSFF.